The clone carrying this TCR beta chain came up a few times. These data originate in a study of blood T cell repertoires in COVID-19. Study background: The study counted Cohort 3 donors as recovered given two negative PCRs, clearance, or symptom resolution.

This CDR3 contains 13 residues. Per germline, CDR1 LGHDT and CDR2 YNNKEL (reference sequence). Trimming removed 0 bases at V and 10 bases at J, with 12 bases between. Profiled with immunoSEQ multiplex PCR; TCRdb holds only in-frame clones, not every one. The profile shows approximately 190,000 clones, approximately 86% of them singletons. Enrollees, roughly 18 to 90 years old, lived in approximately 25 US areas. Grouping used clinical history reported by participants in a survey and questionnaire. Sequenced sample: PBMCs or T cells enriched from blood (not recorded which). This clonotype originated in a woman aged 40 to 50 in a cohort exposed to, infected with or recovered from COVID-19 (not recorded which). The J gene is TRBJ1-1, the V gene TRBV3-1 (or the pseudogene TRBV3-2); possible D gene TRBD1, 5 bases. CDR3 region: CASSQDGGGRAFF. Written as DNA, the CDR3 is TGTGCCAGCAGCCAAGATGGGGGAGGGAGAGCTTTCTTT.